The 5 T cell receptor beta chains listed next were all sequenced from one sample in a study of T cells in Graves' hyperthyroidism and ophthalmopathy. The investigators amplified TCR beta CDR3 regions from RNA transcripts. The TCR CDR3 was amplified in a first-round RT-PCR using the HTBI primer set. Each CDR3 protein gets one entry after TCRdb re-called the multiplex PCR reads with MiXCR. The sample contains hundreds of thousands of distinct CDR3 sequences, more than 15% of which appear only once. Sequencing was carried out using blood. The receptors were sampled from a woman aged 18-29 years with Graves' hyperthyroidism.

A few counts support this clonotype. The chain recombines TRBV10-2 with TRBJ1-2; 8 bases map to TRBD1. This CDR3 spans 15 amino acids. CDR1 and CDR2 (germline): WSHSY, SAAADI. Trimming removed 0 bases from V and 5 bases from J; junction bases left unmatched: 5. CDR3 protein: CASSESRTGRYGYTF. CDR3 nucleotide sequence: TGCGCCAGCAGTGAGTCACGGACAGGGCGTTATGGCTACACCTTC.

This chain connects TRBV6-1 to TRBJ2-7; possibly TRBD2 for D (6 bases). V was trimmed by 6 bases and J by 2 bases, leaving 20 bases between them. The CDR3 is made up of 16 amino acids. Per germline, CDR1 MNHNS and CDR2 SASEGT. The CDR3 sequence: CASSHSPLAYPYEQYF. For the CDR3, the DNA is TGTGCCAGCAGCCACAGTCCCCTAGCGTACCCCTACGAGCAGTACTTC.

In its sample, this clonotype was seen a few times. The CDR3 sequence is CATSDLGLAGGSSAGYNEQFF. As DNA, the CDR3 is TGTGCCACCAGTGATTTGGGGCTAGCGGGAGGATCGTCTGCGGGATACAATGAGCAGTTCTTC. The V call is TRBV24-1, the J call TRBJ2-1, with 11 nucleotides matching TRBD2. CDR1 KGHDR and CDR2 SFDVKD come from the germline V gene. The CDR3 is made up of 21 amino acids. The V gene end was trimmed by 0 bases and the J gene end by 4 bases; junction bases not matched to a gene: 16.

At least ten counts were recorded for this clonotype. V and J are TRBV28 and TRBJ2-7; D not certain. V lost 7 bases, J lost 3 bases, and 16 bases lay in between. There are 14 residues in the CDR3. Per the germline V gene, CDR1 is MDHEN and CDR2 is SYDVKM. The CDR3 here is CASTPDGDLYEQYF. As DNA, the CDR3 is TGTGCCAGCACCCCCGACGGTGATCTCTACGAGCAGTACTTC.

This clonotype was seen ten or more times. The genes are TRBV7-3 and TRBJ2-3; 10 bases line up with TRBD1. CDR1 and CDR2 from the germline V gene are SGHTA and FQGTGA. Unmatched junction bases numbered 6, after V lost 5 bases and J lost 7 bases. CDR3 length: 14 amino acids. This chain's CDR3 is CASSPRQGAYTQYF. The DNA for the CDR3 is TGTGCCAGCAGCCCAAGACAGGGGGCTTATACGCAGTATTTT.